The 17 T cell receptor beta chains given below trace back to one sample, sequenced in a study of blood T cell repertoires in COVID-19. Some clones are missing from TCRdb's copy, which holds only in-frame ones; the method was immunoSEQ multiplex PCR. The sample includes about 100,000 clones, approximately 86% of them seen just once. The sample consisted of peripheral blood. These receptors originate from a human donor in a cohort sampled during active COVID-19.

This sequence joins TRBV4-2 and TRBJ2-7; 9 nucleotides align to TRBD2. The CDR3 has 15 residues. Germline trimming cut 1 base from V and 3 bases from J; bases unmatched to any gene: 4. Germline V gene lookup returns CDR1 LGHNA and CDR2 YNFKEQ. The CDR3 here is CASSQGRSGSYEQYF. Here the CDR3 DNA reads TGTGCCAGCAGCCAAGGGCGTAGCGGGAGCTACGAGCAGTACTTC.

The chain uses TRBV13 and TRBJ2-5; 8 bases align to TRBD1. The CDR3 sequence is 15 residues long. Germline V gene lookup returns CDR1 PRHDT and CDR2 FYEKMQ (reference sequence). J lost 2 bases, V lost 5 bases, and 7 bases had no gene match. CDR3: CASSQRTGYQETQYF. The CDR3 DNA follows: TGTGCCAGCAGCCAGAGGACAGGGTATCAAGAGACCCAGTACTTC.

The rearrangement links TRBV14 to TRBJ2-7; tentative D call: TRBD2 (6 bases). This CDR3 has 14 residues. Germline CDR1 and CDR2: SGHDN and FVKESK. Deletions cut 3 bases from V and 6 bases from J, with 15 bases between. CDR3 in DNA: TGTGCCAGCAGCCATTTTAATAGCGGTTTCGAGCAGTACTTC. It specifies CASSHFNSGFEQYF.

The V and J genes are TRBV6-6 and TRBJ2-1; D gene uncertain. Per the germline V gene, CDR1 is MNHNY and CDR2 is SVGAGI (reference sequence). The CDR3 spans 14 residues. V lost 6 bases, J lost 3 bases, and 12 bases lay in between. CDR3 nucleotide sequence: TGTGCCAGCAGCCGTTCCGGGTACTACAATGAGCAGTTCTTC. Its translation is CASSRSGYYNEQFF.

This clone occurred a few times. This chain links TRBV6-6 with TRBJ2-2, with D maybe TRBD1 (6 bases). Between the trimmed V and J ends, which lost 10 bases and 2 bases, there was a span of 14 bases. CDR3 length equals 14 residues. In germline, CDR1 is MNHNY, CDR2 SVGAGI (reference sequence). The CDR3 bases are TGTGCCACCGAAAGGACAGTAAACACCGGGGAGCTGTTTTTT. This encodes CATERTVNTGELFF.

The chain uses TRBV2 and TRBJ2-7; 12 nucleotides line up with TRBD2. The CDR3 runs 15 residues. Germline-derived CDR1 and CDR2 are SNHLY and FYNNEI. V lost 7 bases to trimming and J lost 5 bases; unmatched junction nucleotides: 9. The CDR3 is CASTSTSGSVNEQYF. The DNA of the CDR3 is TGTGCCAGCACCTCGACTAGCGGGAGTGTTAACGAGCAGTACTTC.

V is TRBV30 and J is TRBJ1-5; D is ambiguous. The germline V and J ends were trimmed by 0 bases and 1 base, with 4 bases remaining between them. The CDR3 sequence is 13 residues long. Looked up from germline, CDR1 is GTSNPN and CDR2 is SVGIG (reference sequence). CDR3: CAWSVQSNQPQHF. CDR3 coding DNA: TGTGCCTGGAGTGTACAGAGCAATCAGCCCCAGCATTTT.

The sample holds one count of this clone. The chain combines TRBV16 with TRBJ2-1, with D hard to call. Trimming cost V 2 bases and J 5 bases, with 7 bases left between them. Germline V lookup: CDR1 KGHSY, CDR2 FQNENV. The CDR3 totals 13 residues. In DNA, the CDR3 is TGTGCCAGCAGCCAAGACATAGACAATGAGCAGTTCTTC. The encoded protein is CASSQDIDNEQFF.

DNA for the CDR3: TGTGCCAGCAGCCAAGATATTGAAACTAGTGAGCAGTTCTTC. Translation: CASSQDIETSEQFF. The genes are TRBV3-1 (or the pseudogene TRBV3-2) and TRBJ2-1; maybe TRBD2 (5 bases). Looked up from germline, CDR1 is LGHDT and CDR2 is YNNKEL (reference sequence). V shed 0 bases and J shed 9 bases, with 12 bases lying between them. This CDR3 region has 14 residues.

CDR3 loop: CASSQGFRELQYF. The CDR3 bases are TGTGCCAGCAGCCAAGGTTTCCGGGAACTGCAGTACTTC. The V gene is TRBV14, the J gene TRBJ2-7; tentatively, D is TRBD2 (5 bases). This CDR3 region has 13 residues. Trimming removed 1 base at V and 9 bases at J, with 13 bases between. The germline V gene encodes CDR1 SGHDN and CDR2 FVKESK.

This chain joins TRBV5-1 and TRBJ1-1; no reliable D call. The CDR3 has 15 residues. With 5 bases removed from V and 0 bases from J, the gap between germline ends came to 14 bases. The germline V gene has CDR1 SGHRS and CDR2 YFSETQ. The CDR3 nucleotides are TGCGCCAGCAGAGGACTCCAATCTCTGAACACTGAAGCTTTCTTT. This translates into CASRGLQSLNTEAFF.

V is TRBV6-2 or TRBV6-3 and J is TRBJ1-5; 9 nucleotides match TRBD1. The CDR3 spans 15 residues. The germline gives CDR1 MNHEY, CDR2 SVGEGT. V dropped 5 bases and J dropped 3; count of bases not matched to a gene: 5. DNA for the CDR3: TGTGCCAGCAGTCAGGGACAGGGCTACAATCAGCCCCAGCATTTT. It yields the protein CASSQGQGYNQPQHF.

This chain joins TRBV24-1 and TRBJ2-1, with 9 bases that match TRBD1. The CDR3 covers 18 residues. J lost 5 bases, V lost 3 bases, and 13 bases had no gene match. Germline loops: CDR1 KGHDR, CDR2 SFDVKD. The CDR3 protein is CATSDTNPGQGFHNEQFF. The CDR3 DNA follows: TGTGCCACCAGTGATACAAATCCGGGACAGGGTTTCCACAATGAGCAGTTCTTC.

The rearrangement uses TRBV30 and TRBJ2-7; 10 bases are a match to TRBD2. Germline trimming cut 3 bases from V and 2 bases from J; bases unmatched to any gene: 7. Germline CDR1 GTSNPN, CDR2 SVGIG (reference sequence). The CDR3 consists of 15 residues. The CDR3 is CAWSGLAERTYEQYF. In DNA form, the CDR3 reads TGTGCCTGGAGCGGACTAGCGGAACGAACCTACGAGCAGTACTTC. Full variable domain (rest looked up from reference TRBV30 and TRBJ2-7): SQTIHQWPATLVQPVGSPLSLECTVEGTSNPNLYWYRQAAGRGLQLLFYSVGIGQISSEVPQNLSASRPQDRQFILSSKKLLLSDSGFYLCAWSGLAERTYEQYFGPGTRLTVT.

The V gene is TRBV5-1, the J gene TRBJ2-7; perhaps TRBD1 as D (6 bases). The CDR3 totals 14 residues. V lost 1 base, J lost 0 bases, and 8 bases lay in between. CDR1 and CDR2 (germline): SGHRS, YFSETQ. CDR3 DNA: TGCGCCAGCAGCTTGAGGACAGACTCCTACGAGCAGTACTTC. Translating it yields CASSLRTDSYEQYF.

This sequence joins TRBV7-8 and TRBJ2-5, with 7 positions matching TRBD2. V was pared by 1 base and J by 3 bases, with 8 bases of the junction left unmatched. In germline, CDR1 is SGHVS, CDR2 FQNEAQ. CDR3 length: 16 residues. Here the CDR3 DNA reads TGTGCCAGCAGCTTAGAAGCGGCGGGAGTGGAAGAGACCCAGTACTTC. Amino acids: CASSLEAAGVEETQYF.

The chain employs TRBV30 and TRBJ2-3; TRBD1 agrees at 7 bases. Germline V CDR1 and CDR2: GTSNPN, SVGIG (reference sequence). The CDR3 has 14 amino acids. V gave up 2 bases and J gave up 0 bases; unmatched junction bases: 2. The CDR3 loop is CAWSHRGSTDTQYF. The CDR3 nucleotides are TGTGCCTGGAGTCACAGGGGTAGCACAGATACGCAGTATTTT.